The rows below give T cell receptor beta chains drawn from one sample of a study of cytomegalovirus exposure and HLA in healthy donors. Sequencing was performed with immunoSEQ multiplex PCR; in TCRdb, only in-frame clones are kept and a portion is missing. The repertoire holds some 120,000 clones, with about 75% as singletons. The sample taken for sequencing was PBMCs. Receptor source: a middle-aged woman in good health and CMV-seropositive. The CDR3 runs from the conserved cysteine through the conserved F or W. D genes are given only for firm matches. Size tells how often a clone was seen (once, few, many) or the class of an expanded clone, and some rows leave it out.

V: TRBV5-1; J: TRBJ1-6; size: NA; D: TRBD1; DNA: TGCGCCAGCAGCTTACAGGGGGACGTGAATTCACCCCTCCACTTT; CDR3: CASSLQGDVNSPLHF
V: TRBV13; J: TRBJ1-1; size: NA; D: NA; DNA: TGTGCCAGCAGCCTACCCGGCCCAAAGGGGGTCACTGAAGCTTTCTTT; CDR3: CASSLPGPKGVTEAFF
V: TRBV19; J: TRBJ2-3; size: NA; D: NA; DNA: TGTGCCAGTAAGGACAGCCCCACAGATACGCAGTATTTT; CDR3: CASKDSPTDTQYF
V: TRBV13; J: TRBJ2-7; size: once; D: NA; DNA: TGTGCCAGCAGCTTACAGAAGTCCTACGAGCAGTACTTC; CDR3: CASSLQKSYEQYF
V: TRBV6-5; J: TRBJ2-7; size: NA; D: TRBD2; DNA: TGTGCCAGCAGTGCCCCCGGGGGGATGACTTCCGAGCAGTACTTC; CDR3: CASSAPGGMTSEQYF
V: TRBV11-3; J: TRBJ1-2; size: NA; D: NA; DNA: TGTGCCAGCAGCTTAGCACGGGTAGATGGCTACACCTTC; CDR3: CASSLARVDGYTF
V: TRBV5-4; J: TRBJ1-1; size: NA; D: NA; DNA: TGTGCCAGCACCAAGGATGGGCAGGGAAACACTGAAGCTTTCTTT; CDR3: CASTKDGQGNTEAFF
V: TRBV9; J: TRBJ1-6; size: NA; D: TRBD1; DNA: TGTGCCAGCAGCGTAGAGGACAGGCTCTCCTATAATTCACCCCTCCACTTT; CDR3: CASSVEDRLSYNSPLHF
V: TRBV27; J: TRBJ1-2; size: once; D: NA; DNA: TGTGCCAGCAGCCCGACACGGGGTCTCGGCTATGGCTACACCTTC; CDR3: CASSPTRGLGYGYTF
V: TRBV15; J: TRBJ2-7; size: NA; D: NA; DNA: TGTGCCACCAGCAGAGCGCTCTACTACGAGCAGTACTTC; CDR3: CATSRALYYEQYF
V: TRBV18; J: TRBJ1-1; size: NA; D: TRBD1; DNA: TGTGCCAGCTCCAGCGCAGGGGGCGCGAACACTGAAGCTTTCTTT; CDR3: CASSSAGGANTEAFF
V: TRBV15; J: TRBJ2-5; size: few; D: NA; DNA: TGTGCCACCAGCAGACCCGCACAGGGTCTTGGGACCCAGTACTTC; CDR3: CATSRPAQGLGTQYF
V: TRBV15; J: TRBJ2-3; size: few; D: TRBD2; DNA: TGTGCCACCAGCAGAGATCTGCCCTCTGCGGGGGTTAGAAGAACAGATACGCAGTATTTT; CDR3: CATSRDLPSAGVRRTDTQYF
V: TRBV5-1; J: TRBJ1-2; size: NA; D: NA; DNA: TGCGCCAGCAGCCCCCCCCGGGGTTTCGGTGGCTACACCTTC; CDR3: CASSPPRGFGGYTF
V: TRBV5-1; J: TRBJ1-6; size: NA; D: NA; DNA: TGCGCCAGCAGCTTGGACCCGGGAAGAAATTCACCCCTCCACTTT; CDR3: CASSLDPGRNSPLHF
V: TRBV7-8; J: TRBJ2-5; size: NA; D: TRBD2; DNA: TGTGCCAGCAGCGAAAAGGGCGGGAGACTACAAGAGACCCAGTACTTC; CDR3: CASSEKGGRLQETQYF
V: TRBV2; J: TRBJ1-2; size: NA; D: TRBD1; DNA: TGTGCCAGCAGTGCCGGGACAGGGGGAACAGGAAAGGATGGCTACACCTTC; CDR3: CASSAGTGGTGKDGYTF
V: TRBV5-4; J: TRBJ2-3; size: NA; D: TRBD2; DNA: TGTGCCAGCAGCTTTAAAGTGGCTAGCGGGAGTACAGATACGCAGTATTTT; CDR3: CASSFKVASGSTDTQYF
V: TRBV19; J: TRBJ2-2; size: NA; D: TRBD2; DNA: TGTGCCAGTACCCAGAGGGCGGGGGGTCCGAACACCGGGGAGCTGTTTTTT; CDR3: CASTQRAGGPNTGELFF
V: TRBV2; J: TRBJ1-2; size: NA; D: NA; DNA: TGTGCCAGCAGTGAGGTGGGGGCGATGGGCTACACCTTC; CDR3: CASSEVGAMGYTF
V: TRBV7-2; J: TRBJ1-2; size: NA; D: NA; DNA: TGTGCCAGCAGCTACCCCTCTCAGGGGAGGGCCAACTATGGCTACACCTTC; CDR3: CASSYPSQGRANYGYTF
V: TRBV4-1; J: TRBJ1-2; size: few; D: TRBD1; DNA: TGCGCCAGCAGCCAACCGACAGGGAACTATGGCTACACCTTC; CDR3: CASSQPTGNYGYTF
V: TRBV5-1; J: TRBJ1-5; size: NA; D: TRBD1; DNA: TGCGCCAGCAGCTTTATAAGCCCCAGGGGGCGGTTGGGCAATCAGCCCCAGCATTTT; CDR3: CASSFISPRGRLGNQPQHF
V: TRBV18; J: TRBJ1-4; size: NA; D: NA; DNA: TGTGCCAGCTCACCTCTCGGCTCGGGAGAAAAACTGTTTTTT; CDR3: CASSPLGSGEKLFF
V: TRBV7-2; J: TRBJ1-1; size: NA; D: NA; DNA: TGTGCCAGCAGCTTATACAGAGCAGGGAACACTGAAGCTTTCTTT; CDR3: CASSLYRAGNTEAFF
V: TRBV6-1; J: TRBJ1-5; size: NA; D: NA; DNA: TGTGCCAGCAGTGAAGGAGAGGGCAATCAGCCCCAGCATTTT; CDR3: CASSEGEGNQPQHF
V: TRBV30; J: TRBJ1-2; size: NA; D: NA; DNA: TGTGCCTGGATGAGAGAGAGGCGGAACTATGGCTACACCTTC; CDR3: CAWMRERRNYGYTF
V: TRBV5-1; J: TRBJ2-3; size: once; D: NA; DNA: TGCGCCAGCAGCTTGGATACTTGGTCAGATACGCAGTATTTT; CDR3: CASSLDTWSDTQYF
V: TRBV19; J: TRBJ1-5; size: NA; D: NA; DNA: TGTGCCAGTAGTATACAGGCAGCTAATCAGCCCCAGCATTTT; CDR3: CASSIQAANQPQHF
V: TRBV5-1; J: TRBJ1-6; size: NA; D: NA; DNA: TGCGCCAGCAGCTTGGGACGGGGTGAAAATTCACCCCTCCACTTT; CDR3: CASSLGRGENSPLHF
V: TRBV5-6; J: TRBJ1-2; size: NA; D: TRBD1; DNA: TGTGCCAGCGTACGGGACAGGGTGCGTGGCTACACCTTC; CDR3: CASVRDRVRGYTF
V: TRBV5-1; J: TRBJ1-1; size: NA; D: NA; DNA: TGCGCCAGCAGCTTGGCCGCGGGGGCTAGTGAAGCTTTCTTT; CDR3: CASSLAAGASEAFF
V: TRBV11-2; J: TRBJ1-1; size: NA; D: NA; DNA: TGTGCCAGCAGCTTATATGGGGGGGCTGGGAACACTGAAGCTTTCTTT; CDR3: CASSLYGGAGNTEAFF
V: TRBV30; J: TRBJ2-7; size: NA; D: NA; DNA: TGTGCCTGGAAATCAGGGTTATCAGTTTCCTACGAGCAGTACTTC; CDR3: CAWKSGLSVSYEQYF
V: TRBV27; J: TRBJ1-1; size: NA; D: TRBD1; DNA: TGTGCCAGCCGGGGGACAGGGGTCACTGAAGCTTTCTTT; CDR3: CASRGTGVTEAFF
V: TRBV5-4; J: TRBJ2-7; size: NA; D: TRBD2; DNA: TGTGCCAGCAGCTTGGCCCTAGCGGGGGGCCCAGACTACGAGCAGTACTTC; CDR3: CASSLALAGGPDYEQYF